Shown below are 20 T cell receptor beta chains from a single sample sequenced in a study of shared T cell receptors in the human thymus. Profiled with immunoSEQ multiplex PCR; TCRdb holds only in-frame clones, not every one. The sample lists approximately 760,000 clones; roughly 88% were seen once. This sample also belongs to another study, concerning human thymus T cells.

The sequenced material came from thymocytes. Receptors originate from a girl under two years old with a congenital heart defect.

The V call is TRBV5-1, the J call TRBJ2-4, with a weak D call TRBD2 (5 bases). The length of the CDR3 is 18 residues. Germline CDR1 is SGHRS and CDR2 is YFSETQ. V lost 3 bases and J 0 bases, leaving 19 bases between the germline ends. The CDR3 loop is CASSSPAVGGIAKNIQYF. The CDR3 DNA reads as TGCGCCAGCAGCTCTCCAGCGGTGGGTGGAATAGCCAAAAACATTCAGTACTTC.

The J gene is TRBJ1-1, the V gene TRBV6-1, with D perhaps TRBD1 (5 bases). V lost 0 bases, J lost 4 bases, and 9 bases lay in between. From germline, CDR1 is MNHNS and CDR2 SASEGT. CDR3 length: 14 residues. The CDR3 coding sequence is TGTGCCAGCAGTGAAGCGGGGGGGGTCACTGAAGCTTTCTTT. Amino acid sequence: CASSEAGGVTEAFF.

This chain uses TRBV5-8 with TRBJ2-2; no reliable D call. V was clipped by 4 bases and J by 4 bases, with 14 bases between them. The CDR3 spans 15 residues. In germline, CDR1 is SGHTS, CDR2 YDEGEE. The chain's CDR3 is CASSTDTKLTGELFF. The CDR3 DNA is TGTGCCAGCAGCACCGACACGAAGCTCACCGGGGAGCTGTTTTTT.

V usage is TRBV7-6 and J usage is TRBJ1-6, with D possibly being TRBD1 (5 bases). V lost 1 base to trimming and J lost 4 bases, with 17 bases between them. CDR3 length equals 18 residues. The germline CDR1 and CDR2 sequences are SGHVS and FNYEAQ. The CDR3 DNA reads TGTGCCAGCAGCTTAGGGGCCAGGTGGGGCCATTATAATTCACCCCTCCACTTT. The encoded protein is CASSLGARWGHYNSPLHF. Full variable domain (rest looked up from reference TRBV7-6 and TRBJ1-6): GAGVSQSPRYKVTKRGQDVALRCDPISGHVSLYWYRQALGQGPEFLTYFNYEAQQDKSGLPNDRFSAERPEGSISTLTIQRTEQRDSAMYRCASSLGARWGHYNSPLHFGNGTRLTVT.

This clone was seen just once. The CDR3, as DNA: TGCGCCAGCAGCCAAGATACGGGAAAAACTGAAGCTTTCTTT. The encoded protein is CASSQDTGKTEAFF. The chain carries TRBV4-1 and TRBJ1-1; no clear D gene. Trimming removed 0 bases from V and 5 bases from J, with 10 bases in between. The CDR3 length is 14 residues. Germline loops: CDR1 MGHRA, CDR2 YSYEKL.

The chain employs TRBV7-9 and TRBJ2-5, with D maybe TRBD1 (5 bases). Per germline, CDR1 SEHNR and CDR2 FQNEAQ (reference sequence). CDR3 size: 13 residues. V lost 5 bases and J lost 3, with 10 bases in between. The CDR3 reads CASSPRREETQYF. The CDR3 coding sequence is TGTGCCAGCAGCCCCCGCAGGGAAGAGACCCAGTACTTC.

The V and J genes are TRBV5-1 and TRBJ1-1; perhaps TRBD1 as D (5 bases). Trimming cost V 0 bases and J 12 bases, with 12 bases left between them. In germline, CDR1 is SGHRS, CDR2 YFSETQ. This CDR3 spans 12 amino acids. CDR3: CASSLVPGWSFF. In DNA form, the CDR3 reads TGCGCCAGCAGCTTGGTTCCAGGGTGGTCTTTCTTT.

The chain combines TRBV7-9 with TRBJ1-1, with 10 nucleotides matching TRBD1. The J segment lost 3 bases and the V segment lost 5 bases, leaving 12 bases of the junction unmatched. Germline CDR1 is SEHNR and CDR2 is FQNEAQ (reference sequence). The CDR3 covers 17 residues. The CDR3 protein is CASSLGQGKGVYTEAFF. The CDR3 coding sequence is TGTGCCAGCAGCCTGGGACAGGGGAAAGGAGTGTACACTGAAGCTTTCTTT.

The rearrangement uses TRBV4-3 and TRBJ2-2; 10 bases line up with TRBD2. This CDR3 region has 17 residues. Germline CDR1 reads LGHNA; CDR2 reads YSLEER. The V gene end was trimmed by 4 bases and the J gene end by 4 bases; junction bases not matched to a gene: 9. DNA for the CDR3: TGCGCCAGCAGCCGCTATCTAGCGGGGGTCGTCACCGGGGAGCTGTTTTTT. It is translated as CASSRYLAGVVTGELFF.

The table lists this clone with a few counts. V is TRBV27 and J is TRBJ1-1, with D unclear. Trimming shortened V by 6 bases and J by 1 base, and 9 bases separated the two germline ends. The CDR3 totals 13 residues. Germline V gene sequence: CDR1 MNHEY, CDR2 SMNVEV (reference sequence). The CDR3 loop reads CASRIRSNTEAFF. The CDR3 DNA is TGTGCCAGCAGGATACGGTCGAACACTGAAGCTTTCTTT.

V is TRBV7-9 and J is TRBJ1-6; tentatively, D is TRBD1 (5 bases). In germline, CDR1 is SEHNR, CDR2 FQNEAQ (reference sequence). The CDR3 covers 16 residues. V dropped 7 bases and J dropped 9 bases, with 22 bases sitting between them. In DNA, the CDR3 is TGTGCCAGCACCCCGACCGGGCAGGGAGGCAGTTCACCCCTCCACTTT. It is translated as CASTPTGQGGSSPLHF.

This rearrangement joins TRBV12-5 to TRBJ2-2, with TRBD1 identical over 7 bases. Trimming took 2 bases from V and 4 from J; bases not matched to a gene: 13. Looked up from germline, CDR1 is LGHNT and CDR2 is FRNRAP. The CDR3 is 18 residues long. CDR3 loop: CASGLLGAWTGGTGELFF. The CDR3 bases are TGTGCTAGTGGTTTGCTAGGGGCTTGGACAGGCGGCACCGGGGAGCTGTTTTTT.

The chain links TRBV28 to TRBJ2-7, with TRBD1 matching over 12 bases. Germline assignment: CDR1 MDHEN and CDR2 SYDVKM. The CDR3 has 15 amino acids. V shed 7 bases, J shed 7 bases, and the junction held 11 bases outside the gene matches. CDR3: CASNALGDRGLEQYF. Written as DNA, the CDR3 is TGTGCCAGCAACGCTTTGGGGGACAGGGGGCTGGAGCAGTACTTC. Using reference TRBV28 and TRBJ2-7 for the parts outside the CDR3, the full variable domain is DVKVTQSSRYLVKRTGEKVFLECVQDMDHENMFWYRQDPGLGLRLIYFSYDVKMKEKGDIPEGYSVSREKKERFSLILESASTNQTSMYLCASNALGDRGLEQYFGPGTRLTVT.

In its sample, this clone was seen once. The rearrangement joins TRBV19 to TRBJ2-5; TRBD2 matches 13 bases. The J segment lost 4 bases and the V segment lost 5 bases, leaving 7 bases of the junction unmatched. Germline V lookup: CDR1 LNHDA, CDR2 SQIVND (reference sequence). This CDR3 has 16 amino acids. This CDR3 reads CASSLSGLAGRETQYF. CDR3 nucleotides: TGTGCCAGTAGTCTATCGGGACTAGCGGGGAGAGAGACCCAGTACTTC.

CDR3 loop: CSACLGTGYENTEAFF. In DNA form, the CDR3 reads TGCAGCGCTTGTCTTGGGACAGGGTATGAGAACACTGAAGCTTTCTTT. The chain joins TRBV29-1 to TRBJ1-1, with TRBD1 identical over 9 bases. Trimming cost V 7 bases and J 1 base; bases outside gene matches: 13. The CDR3 has 16 residues. Germline V gives CDR1 SQVTM, CDR2 ANQGSEA.

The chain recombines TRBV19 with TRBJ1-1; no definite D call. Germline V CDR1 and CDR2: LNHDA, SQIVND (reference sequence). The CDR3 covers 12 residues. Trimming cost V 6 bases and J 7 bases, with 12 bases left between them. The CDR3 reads CASRWRRIEAFF. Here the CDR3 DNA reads TGTGCCAGTAGATGGAGGAGAATTGAAGCTTTCTTT.

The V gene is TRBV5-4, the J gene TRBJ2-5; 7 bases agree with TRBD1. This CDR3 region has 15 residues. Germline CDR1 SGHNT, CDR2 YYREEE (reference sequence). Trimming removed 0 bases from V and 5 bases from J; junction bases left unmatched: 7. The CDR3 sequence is CASSLARQGWETQYF. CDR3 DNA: TGTGCCAGCAGCTTGGCCAGACAGGGATGGGAGACCCAGTACTTC.

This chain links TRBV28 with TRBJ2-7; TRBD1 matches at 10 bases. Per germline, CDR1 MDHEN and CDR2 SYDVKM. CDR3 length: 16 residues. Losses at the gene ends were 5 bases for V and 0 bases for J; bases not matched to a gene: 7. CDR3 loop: CASSAPDRGASYEQYF. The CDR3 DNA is TGTGCCAGCAGTGCACCGGACAGGGGGGCCTCCTACGAGCAGTACTTC.

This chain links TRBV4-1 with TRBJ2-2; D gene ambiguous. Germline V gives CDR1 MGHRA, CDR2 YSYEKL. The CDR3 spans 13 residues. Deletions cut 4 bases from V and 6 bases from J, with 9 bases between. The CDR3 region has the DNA TGCGCCAGCAGCCGCCTCGAGGCCGGGGAGCTGTTTTTT. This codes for CASSRLEAGELFF.

The CDR3 region has the DNA TGTGCCAGCAGTTCTCTGACAGGGCTGAGCACAGATACGCAGTATTTT. Its translation is CASSSLTGLSTDTQYF. This sequence joins TRBV27 and TRBJ2-3, with TRBD1 matching 7 bases. Germline V gene data show CDR1 as MNHEY and CDR2 as SMNVEV (reference sequence). Trimming removed 4 bases from V and 0 bases from J; junction bases left unmatched: 7. The CDR3 has 16 amino acids.